This T cell receptor beta chain was recovered during a study of T cells in Graves' hyperthyroidism and ophthalmopathy. RNA transcripts served as the template for amplifying TCR beta CDR3 regions. Initially, a first-round RT-PCR of the TCR CDR3 employed the HTBI primer set. TCRdb fed the multiplex PCR reads into MiXCR, producing one record per CDR3 protein. The table shows 340,000 or so distinct CDR3 sequences, with around 20% occurring only once. The sample consisted of blood. This receptor was obtained from a woman between 45 and 60 years old with Graves' hyperthyroidism.

The CDR3 sequence: CASSLYRTGDEQYF. The CDR3 region has the DNA TGTGCCAGCAGTTTATATAGGACAGGGGACGAGCAGTACTTC. V gene TRBV27 combines with J gene TRBJ2-7; the match to TRBD1 covers 9 bases. The ends lost 1 base at V and 5 bases at J; junction bases unmatched: 3. CDR1 is MNHEY, CDR2 SMNVEV, per germline (reference sequence). The CDR3 runs 14 residues.